These 6 T cell receptor beta chains were sequenced from one sample in a study of cytomegalovirus exposure and HLA in healthy donors (dated by TCRdb to the late 2010s). Libraries were prepared through the immunoSEQ multiplex PCR assay. The multiplex PCR relied on a mix of 60 forward primers for TCR Vbeta segments and 13 reverse primers for TCR Jbeta segments. Drawn from immuneACCESS, this table holds only the in-frame rearrangements with V and J called that TCRdb kept. Clones are partly lost; checked studies trace under half to an unresolved V gene and leave the rest unexplained. In all, the sample holds about 200,000 clones, and approximately 80% of those were seen once. The ten biggest clones cover 2.5% to 3% of the sample. What was sequenced was PBMCs. The receptors derive from a young man in good health and CMV-seronegative.

This clone was observed once. The chain is built from TRBV18 and TRBJ1-4; D perhaps matches TRBD1 (6 bases). The CDR3 contains 15 residues. The germline CDR1 and CDR2 sequences are KGHSH and LQKENI. V dropped 5 bases and J dropped 7 bases, with 17 bases sitting between them. The CDR3 region has the DNA TGTGCCAGCTCAATATTACAGGGTAAAGGTGAAAAACTGTTTTTT. As protein: CASSILQGKGEKLFF.

The chain joins TRBV28 to TRBJ1-5; no clear D. Trimming shortened V by 7 bases and J by 4 bases, and 14 bases separated the two germline ends. The CDR3 runs 14 residues. CDR1 and CDR2 from the germline V gene are MDHEN and SYDVKM. As DNA, the CDR3 is TGTGCCAGCACTTATTTCACCGGGAATCAGCCCCAGCATTTT. It codes for CASTYFTGNQPQHF.

In its sample, this clone was seen once. The chain couples TRBV11-2 to TRBJ1-4; 8 nucleotides line up with TRBD1. V lost 5 bases and J lost 7; bases outside the gene matches: 9. The V gene's germline CDR1 is SGHAT and CDR2 FQNNGV. The CDR3 sequence is 15 residues long. DNA for the CDR3: TGTGCCAGCAGCCAGAGACAGGGGAGTAGTGAAAAACTGTTTTTT. Translated, it gives CASSQRQGSSEKLFF.

The chain carries TRBV6-1 and TRBJ1-1, with TRBD1 as a possible D gene (6 bases). Trimming cost V 5 bases and J 0 bases, with 10 bases left between them. The CDR3 runs 14 residues. Germline assignment: CDR1 MNHNS and CDR2 SASEGT. The CDR3 protein is CASSFQGMNTEAFF. DNA of the CDR3: TGTGCCAGCAGTTTCCAGGGGATGAACACTGAAGCTTTCTTT.

J is TRBJ2-5 and V is TRBV7-9; TRBD2 is a possible D gene (5 bases). Germline-derived CDR1 and CDR2 are SEHNR and FQNEAQ (reference sequence). This CDR3 has 15 amino acids. V shed 0 bases and J shed 1 base, with 9 bases lying between them. This CDR3 reads CASSLATRGQETQYF. CDR3 bases: TGTGCCAGCAGCTTAGCTACTAGAGGCCAAGAGACCCAGTACTTC.

V and J are TRBV27 and TRBJ2-5; 13 nucleotides align to TRBD2. J lost 3 bases, V lost 3 bases, and 7 bases had no gene match. The CDR3 runs 17 residues. CDR1 MNHEY and CDR2 SMNVEV come from the germline V gene (reference sequence). In DNA form, the CDR3 reads TGTGCCAGCAGTTTTACTCGACTAGCGGGGGGAAAAGAGACCCAGTACTTC. Encoded protein: CASSFTRLAGGKETQYF.